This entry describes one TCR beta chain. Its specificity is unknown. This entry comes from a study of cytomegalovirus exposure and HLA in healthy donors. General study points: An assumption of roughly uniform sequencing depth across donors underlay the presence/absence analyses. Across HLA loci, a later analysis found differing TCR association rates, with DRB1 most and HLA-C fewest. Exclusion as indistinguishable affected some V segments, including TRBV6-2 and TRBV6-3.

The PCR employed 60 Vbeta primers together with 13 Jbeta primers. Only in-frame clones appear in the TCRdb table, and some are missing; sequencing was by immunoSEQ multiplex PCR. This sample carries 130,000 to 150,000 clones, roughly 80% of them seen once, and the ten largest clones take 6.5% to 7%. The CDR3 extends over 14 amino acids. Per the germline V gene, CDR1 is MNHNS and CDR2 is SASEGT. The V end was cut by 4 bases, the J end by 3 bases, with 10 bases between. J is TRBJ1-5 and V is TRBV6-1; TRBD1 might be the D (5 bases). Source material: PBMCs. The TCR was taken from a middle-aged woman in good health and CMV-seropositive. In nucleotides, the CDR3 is TGTGCCAGCAGTGGGGGGGATCTCAATCAGCCCCAGCATTTT. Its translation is CASSGGDLNQPQHF.